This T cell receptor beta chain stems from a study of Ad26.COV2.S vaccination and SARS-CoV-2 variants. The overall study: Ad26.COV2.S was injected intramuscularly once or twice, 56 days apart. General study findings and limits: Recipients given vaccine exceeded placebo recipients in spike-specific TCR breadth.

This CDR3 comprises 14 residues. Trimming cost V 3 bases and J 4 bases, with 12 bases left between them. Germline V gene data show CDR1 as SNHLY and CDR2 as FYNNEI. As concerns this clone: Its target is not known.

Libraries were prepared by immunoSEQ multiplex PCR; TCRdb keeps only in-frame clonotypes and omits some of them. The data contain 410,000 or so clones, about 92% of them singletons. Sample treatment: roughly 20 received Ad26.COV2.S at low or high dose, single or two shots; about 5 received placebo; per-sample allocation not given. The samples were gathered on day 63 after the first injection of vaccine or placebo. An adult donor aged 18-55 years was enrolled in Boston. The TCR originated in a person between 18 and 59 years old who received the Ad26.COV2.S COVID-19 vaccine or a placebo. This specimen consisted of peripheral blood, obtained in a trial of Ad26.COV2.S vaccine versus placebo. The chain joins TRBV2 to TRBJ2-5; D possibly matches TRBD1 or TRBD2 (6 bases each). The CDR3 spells CASSDGGSLETQYF. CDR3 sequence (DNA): TGTGCCAGCAGTGACGGGGGCAGTTTAGAGACCCAGTACTTC.